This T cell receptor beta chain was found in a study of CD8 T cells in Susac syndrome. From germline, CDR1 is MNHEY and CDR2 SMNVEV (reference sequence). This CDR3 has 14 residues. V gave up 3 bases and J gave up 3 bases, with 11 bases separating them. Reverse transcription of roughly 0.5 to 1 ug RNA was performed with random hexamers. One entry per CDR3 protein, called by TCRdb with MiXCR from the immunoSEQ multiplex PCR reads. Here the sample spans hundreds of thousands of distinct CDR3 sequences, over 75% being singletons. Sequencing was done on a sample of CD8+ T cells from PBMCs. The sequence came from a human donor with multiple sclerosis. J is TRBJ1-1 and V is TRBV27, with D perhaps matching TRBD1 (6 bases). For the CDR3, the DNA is TGTGCCAGCAGTTTTTATAAGGGGGACACTGAAGCTTTCTTT. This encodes CASSFYKGDTEAFF.